The 27 T cell receptor beta chains below all came from one sample that was sequenced in a study of T cell repertoires in cytomegalovirus infection. One entry per CDR3 protein, called by TCRdb with MiXCR from the reads. The sample contains approximately 250,000 distinct CDR3 sequences, approximately 7% of which appear only once. What was sequenced was PBMCs. All receptors derive from a human donor in good health (CMV status not recorded). Some clones in this sample may be carry-over from other donors' samples.

A word on this clonotype: One junction end does not reproduce the germline sequence, and a read error may be involved. The chain carries TRBV7-2 and TRBJ2-3; 8 positions match TRBD2. The germline V gene encodes CDR1 SGHTA and CDR2 FQGNSA. The CDR3 totals 15 residues. The chain's CDR3 is CASSLTSGIRDTQDF. The CDR3 DNA sequence: TGTGCCAGCAGCTTAACTAGCGGTATCAGAGATACGCAGGATTTT.

In this sample, this clonotype turned up many times. The rearrangement links TRBV7-2 to TRBJ1-5; 10 bases are shared with TRBD1. V shed 5 bases and J 4 bases; nucleotides not matched to a gene: 2. The germline V gene has CDR1 SGHTA and CDR2 FQGNSA. This CDR3 is built from 14 residues. This chain's CDR3 is CASSRQGANQPQHF. In DNA form, the CDR3 reads TGTGCCAGCAGCCGACAGGGGGCAAATCAGCCCCAGCATTTT.

This clonotype was observed many times. The rearrangement joins TRBV18 to TRBJ2-1; D assignment may be TRBD1 or TRBD2 (6 bases each). This CDR3 spans 16 amino acids. The V end lost 3 bases, the J end lost 5 bases, and 17 bases lay between the germline ends. CDR1 is KGHSH, CDR2 LQKENI, per germline. The CDR3 coding sequence is TGTGCCAGCTCACCCGCCCCCGGGGGCTTACACAATGAGCAGTTCTTC. Translation gives CASSPAPGGLHNEQFF.

There are many counts of this clonotype. The chain is built from TRBV4-3 and TRBJ2-1, with D possibly being TRBD2 (6 bases). Germline CDR1 and CDR2: LGHNA and YSLEER. V lost 0 bases and J 7 bases, leaving 13 bases between the germline ends. The CDR3 has 15 residues. The CDR3: CASSQDGKGRNEQFF. The CDR3 nucleotides read TGCGCCAGCAGCCAAGATGGAAAAGGGAGGAATGAGCAGTTCTTC.

This clonotype was seen repeatedly, ten times or more. CDR3 DNA sequence: TGTGCCAGCAGCCCTACTTGGGGGAACTATGGCTACACCTTC. It yields the protein CASSPTWGNYGYTF. This chain uses TRBV7-2 with TRBJ1-2; D is perhaps TRBD1 (5 bases). Germline V CDR1 and CDR2: SGHTA, FQGNSA. V lost 5 bases to trimming and J lost 2 bases, with 12 bases between them. CDR3 length: 14 amino acids.

This clonotype appeared a few times. The chain links TRBV29-1 to TRBJ2-3; 11 nucleotides agree with TRBD1. The V gene's germline CDR1 is SQVTM and CDR2 ANQGSEA. This CDR3 spans 18 amino acids. Losses at the gene ends were 4 bases for V and 2 bases for J; bases not matched to a gene: 14. This CDR3 reads CSVVGEGGTGGNTDTQYF. CDR3 nucleotide sequence: TGCAGCGTTGTGGGCGAGGGGGGGACAGGGGGGAACACAGATACGCAGTATTTT.

The genes are TRBV29-1 and TRBJ2-1; the match to TRBD2 covers 9 bases. Per the germline V gene, CDR1 is SQVTM and CDR2 is ANQGSEA. Trimming at V came to 8 bases and at J to 7 bases, leaving 15 bases not matched to a gene. The CDR3 runs to 15 residues. This chain's CDR3 is CSLHGGGGARNEQFF. CDR3 nucleotides: TGCAGCCTCCACGGGGGCGGGGGGGCCAGGAATGAGCAGTTCTTC.

This clonotype was detected ten times or more. This sequence joins TRBV4-1 and TRBJ1-6; 7 nucleotides align to TRBD1. CDR1 is MGHRA and CDR2 is YSYEKL in the germline V gene. This CDR3 has 14 residues. The J segment lost 8 bases and the V segment lost 2 bases, leaving 3 bases of the junction unmatched. For the CDR3, the DNA is TGCGCCAGCAGCCAAAGGGGGCCTGATTCACCCCTCCACTTT. Protein sequence: CASSQRGPDSPLHF.

This clonotype was picked up many times. The chain is built from TRBV19 and TRBJ2-7, with 7 bases lining up with TRBD1. CDR1 is LNHDA, CDR2 SQIVND, per germline (reference sequence). The CDR3 has 14 residues. The V and J ends lost 4 bases and 9 bases, in that order; junction bases with no gene match: 12. CDR3 nucleotides: TGTGCCAGTAGTAACAAGGGGACAGATCCTTGGCAGTACTTC. Its translation: CASSNKGTDPWQYF.

This clonotype has at least ten counts. This sequence joins TRBV12-3 or TRBV12-4 and TRBJ2-7; 9 nucleotides match TRBD2. The CDR3 is 13 residues long. V was pared by 5 bases and J by 5 bases, with 4 bases of the junction left unmatched. CDR3 in DNA: TGTGCCAGCAGTGTTAGCGGGGGCAACGAGCAGTACTTC. This codes for CASSVSGGNEQYF.

The table lists this clonotype with many counts. The V call is TRBV7-2, the J call TRBJ2-2; D gene unclear. The CDR3 runs to 12 residues. CDR1 SGHTA and CDR2 FQGNSA come from the germline V gene. V lost 5 bases and J 9 bases, leaving 10 bases between the germline ends. CDR3 sequence: CASSLDRRELFF. CDR3 sequence (DNA): TGTGCCAGCAGCCTGGATCGTCGGGAGCTGTTTTTT.

This clonotype was counted many times. The J gene is TRBJ1-2, the V gene TRBV7-2; 11 positions agree with TRBD1. This CDR3 has 15 residues. CDR1 is SGHTA, CDR2 FQGNSA, per germline. V lost 5 bases, J lost 3 bases, and 5 bases stayed unmatched. CDR3 sequence (DNA): TGTGCCAGCAGCCCCAGGGACAGGGGGGACTATGGCTACACCTTC. Its protein is CASSPRDRGDYGYTF. The variable domain in full, completed from reference TRBV7-2 and TRBJ1-2, reads GAGVSQSPSNKVTEKGKDVELRCDPISGHTALYWYRQSLGQGLEFLIYFQGNSAPDKSGLPSDRFSAERTGGSVSTLTIQRTQQEDSAVYLCASSPRDRGDYGYTFGSGTRLTVV.

In its sample, this clonotype was seen a few times. This rearrangement joins TRBV12-3 or TRBV12-4 to TRBJ2-7, with unresolved D. This CDR3 has 15 amino acids. V was clipped by 5 bases and J by 5 bases, with 19 bases between them. The CDR3 loop is CASSKPSGPRDEQYF. The CDR3 DNA reads as TGTGCCAGCAGTAAACCTTCCGGGCCAAGGGACGAGCAGTACTTC.

This clonotype occurred many times. V is TRBV6-2 or TRBV6-3 and J is TRBJ2-1; TRBD2 might be the D (5 bases). Deletions cut 0 bases from V and 7 bases from J, with 13 bases between. The germline V gene has CDR1 MNHEY and CDR2 SVGEGT. The CDR3 consists of 15 residues. CDR3 amino acids: CASSYSIGLENEQFF. The CDR3, as DNA: TGTGCCAGCAGTTACTCGATTGGACTCGAGAATGAGCAGTTCTTC.

This clonotype was observed many times. The chain uses TRBV7-2 and TRBJ1-1; D is uncertain. Looked up from germline, CDR1 is SGHTA and CDR2 is FQGNSA. There are 17 residues in the CDR3. V was pared by 1 base and J by 0 bases, with 15 bases between. In nucleotides, the CDR3 is TGTGCCAGCAGCTTAGTTGGCTGGGCGAGGGTGAACACTGAAGCTTTCTTT. It specifies CASSLVGWARVNTEAFF.

This clonotype has ten or more counts. This chain joins TRBV6-8 and TRBJ1-4, with D possibly being TRBD1 (5 bases). V shed 2 bases and J shed 1 base, with 8 bases lying between them. The germline gives CDR1 MNHGY, CDR2 SAAAGT. This CDR3 contains 15 residues. CDR3 sequence (DNA): TGTGCCAGCAGTTACGGGAGGGGAACTAATGAAAAACTGTTTTTT. Encoded protein: CASSYGRGTNEKLFF.

This clonotype was picked up many times. This chain links TRBV19 with TRBJ2-1; a possible D gene is TRBD2 (6 bases). V was pared by 3 bases and J by 6 bases, with 21 bases between. Germline CDR1 is LNHDA and CDR2 is SQIVND (reference sequence). The length of the CDR3 is 17 residues. This CDR3 reads CASSINLPLPGVNEQFF. The CDR3 nucleotides are TGTGCCAGTAGTATCAACCTCCCGCTTCCGGGGGTCAATGAGCAGTTCTTC.

Ten or more counts support this clonotype. The V gene is TRBV19, the J gene TRBJ1-4, with a tentative D call TRBD1 (6 bases). Germline assignment: CDR1 LNHDA and CDR2 SQIVND (reference sequence). V was clipped by 6 bases and J by 4 bases, with 12 bases between them. There are 14 residues in the CDR3. This CDR3 reads CASSRTVNNEKLFF. The CDR3 coding sequence is TGTGCCAGTAGCCGGACAGTAAATAATGAAAAACTGTTTTTT. The entire variable domain, with the rest obtained from reference TRBV19 and TRBJ1-4, is as follows: DGGITQSPKYLFRKEGQNVTLSCEQNLNHDAMYWYRQDPGQGLRLIYYSQIVNDFQKGDIAEGYSVSREKKESFPLTVTSAQKNPTAFYLCASSRTVNNEKLFFGSGTQLSVL.

This clonotype was counted at least ten times. The genes are TRBV24-1 and TRBJ2-5; D assignment may be TRBD1 or TRBD2 (6 bases each). With 3 bases removed from V and 7 bases from J, the gap between germline ends came to 17 bases. Germline CDR1 reads KGHDR; CDR2 reads SFDVKD. This CDR3 comprises 15 residues. The CDR3 loop is CATSDPRGEHGTQYF. The DNA for the CDR3 is TGTGCCACCAGTGATCCTAGGGGGGAGCATGGGACCCAGTACTTC.

This clonotype was seen at least ten times. The CDR3 DNA is TGTGCCAGCAGCTTGGACGGGACAGGGGTGGACTATGGCTACACCTTC. Encoded protein: CASSLDGTGVDYGYTF. V is TRBV7-2 and J is TRBJ1-2; 10 bases match TRBD1. The CDR3 covers 16 residues. The V segment lost 3 bases and the J segment 3 bases; nucleotides outside the gene matches: 7. Germline values: CDR1 SGHTA, CDR2 FQGNSA.

This clonotype was observed at least ten times. The gene calls are TRBV7-2 and TRBJ1-4; no clear D gene. In germline, CDR1 is SGHTA, CDR2 FQGNSA. Deletions cut 4 bases from V and 6 bases from J, with 12 bases between. The CDR3 loop spans 14 amino acids. CDR3 in amino acids: CASSWLEGYEKLFF. The CDR3 nucleotides read TGTGCCAGCAGCTGGTTGGAGGGCTATGAAAAACTGTTTTTT.

This clonotype was seen many times. The chain uses TRBV2 and TRBJ1-2; D is perhaps TRBD1 (5 bases). Germline lookup yields CDR1 SNHLY and CDR2 FYNNEI. This CDR3 has 14 residues. Between the trimmed V and J ends, which lost 8 bases and 6 bases, there was a span of 19 bases. The CDR3 reads CASFRDPRSDGYTF. CDR3 nucleotides: TGTGCCAGCTTTCGGGACCCAAGGTCGGATGGCTACACCTTC.

This clonotype was recorded many times. The chain joins TRBV29-1 to TRBJ2-5; perhaps D is TRBD1 or TRBD2 (5 bases each). Trimming took 1 base from V and 4 from J, leaving 7 bases between them. From germline, CDR1 is SQVTM and CDR2 ANQGSEA. The CDR3 is made up of 12 amino acids. The CDR3 DNA sequence: TGCAGCGTTGAAGGAGGGGTAGAGACCCAGTACTTC. This codes for CSVEGGVETQYF.

This clonotype was seen repeatedly, ten times or more. CDR3 sequence reads: CATSERLANTGELFF. As DNA, the CDR3 is TGTGCCACCAGTGAAAGGCTAGCGAACACCGGGGAGCTGTTTTTT. The V gene is TRBV24-1, the J gene TRBJ2-2; D uncertain. This CDR3 is 15 amino acids long. Germline CDR1 is KGHDR and CDR2 is SFDVKD. V was shortened by 4 bases and J by 0 bases, with 8 bases between the two germline ends.

This clonotype was seen at least ten times. The genes are TRBV12-3 or TRBV12-4 and TRBJ2-7; 11 bases are shared with TRBD2. This CDR3 is built from 14 residues. V trimming: 6 bases; J trimming: 11 bases; junction bases outside the gene matches: 12. CDR3 sequence: CASSPVVAGGREYF. DNA of the CDR3: TGTGCCAGCAGCCCCGTGGTAGCGGGGGGGAGGGAGTACTTC.

The sample holds many counts of this clonotype. The CDR3 sequence is CASSRTREKLFF. In nucleotides, the CDR3 is TGTGCCAGCAGCAGGACAAGGGAAAAACTGTTTTTT. This sequence joins TRBV25-1 and TRBJ1-4, with D possibly matching TRBD1 (5 bases). The CDR3 is made up of 12 amino acids. The V and J ends lost 6 bases and 8 bases respectively, with 10 bases between them. The germline CDR1 and CDR2 sequences are MGHDK and SYGVNS.

This clonotype has ten or more counts. The V and J genes are TRBV7-3 and TRBJ1-3, with 8 bases fitting TRBD1. Germline V gives CDR1 SGHTA, CDR2 FQGTGA. CDR3 size: 16 residues. V was pared by 5 bases and J by 0 bases, with 6 bases of the junction left unmatched. The CDR3 DNA reads TGTGCCAGCAGCCCCGGGACAGGCGCCTCTGGAAACACCATATATTTT. As protein: CASSPGTGASGNTIYF. Looking up the rest from reference TRBV7-3 and TRBJ1-3 gives the full variable domain: GAGVSQTPSNKVTEKGKYVELRCDPISGHTALYWYRQSLGQGPEFLIYFQGTGAADDSGLPNDRFFAVRPEGSVSTLKIQRTERGDSAVYLCASSPGTGASGNTIYFGEGSWLTVV.